This TCR beta chain was obtained from a study of blood T cell repertoires in COVID-19. CDR1 and CDR2 (germline): KGHDR, SFDVKD. V lost 5 bases and J lost 13; bases outside the gene matches: 9. The CDR3 contains 13 residues. TCRdb's table, derived via immunoSEQ multiplex PCR, lists solely in-frame clones and lacks some. Of about 100,000 clones listed, roughly 69% were seen once; the top ten hold about 6%. This chain links TRBV24-1 with TRBJ2-1; 8 bases fit TRBD2. Sequencing input: peripheral blood. This clonotype was obtained from a man aged 80 or over with acute or convalescent COVID-19. CDR3 nucleotide sequence: TGTGCCACCAGTGGCCAGGGACTAGACGGACAGTTCTTC. It specifies CATSGQGLDGQFF.